What follows describes a single T cell receptor beta chain. Enrolled during active infection, Seattle patients were then followed longitudinally. These data come from a study of blood T cell repertoires in COVID-19. Across the study: COVID-19 samples from acute and convalescent phases originated in the United States, Italy and Spain. T cells, B-cell-depleted T cells, or PBMCs supplied cDNA or gDNA.

Per the study methods: From reference gene primer amplification, estimates of nucleated cell counts were derived. Produced via immunoSEQ multiplex PCR; TCRdb's table is partial and in-frame only. The DNA gave D and trimming, while V, J and clone size come from that table. The sample lists 200,000 to 300,000 clones, 75% to 95% occurring once. V was clipped by 0 bases and J by 0 bases, with 9 bases between them. The germline V gene has CDR1 SGHDN and CDR2 FVKESK. This CDR3 region has 15 residues. The TCR was taken from a person between 18 and 35 years old with COVID-19, enrolled during active disease. The specimen was peripheral blood. V and J are TRBV14 and TRBJ2-7; D might be TRBD1 (5 bases). The CDR3 DNA sequence: TGTGCCAGCAGCCAAGACACAGACAGCTCCTACGAGCAGTACTTC. Amino acids: CASSQDTDSSYEQYF. Combining the CDR3 with reference TRBV14 and TRBJ2-7 gives the whole variable domain EAGVTQFPSHSVIEKGQTVTLRCDPISGHDNLYWYRRVMGKEIKFLLHFVKESKQDESGMPNNRFLAERTGGTYSTLKVQPAELEDSGVYFCASSQDTDSSYEQYFGPGTRLTVT.